Sequencing of this T cell receptor beta chain was carried out in a study of T cell responses to AZD1222 COVID-19 vaccine. The CDR3 sequence is 18 residues long. With V trimmed by 5 bases and J by 4 bases, 15 bases remained unmatched. Looked up from germline, CDR1 is SGHNT and CDR2 is YENEEA. The study pooled second doses at about 4 or about 12 weeks. Study findings and constraints: The CD4 TCRs associated with vaccination extended across spike and predominated at 160-218 and 743-854. The repertoires were collected only after the peak T cell response. Within unmutated variant regions lay the reported targets of nearly half of spike-specific TCRs.

Here immunoSEQ multiplex PCR was the method, and the copy in TCRdb shows in-frame clones only, minus some. Of 140,000 or so clones in the sample, around 84% were seen once. This clone appeared once. Antigen: not known. This receptor was obtained from an adult who received the AZD1222 COVID-19 vaccine. The V gene is TRBV11-3, the J gene TRBJ2-2; 8 bases map to TRBD1. This material consisted of peripheral blood, taken 28 days after the second AZD1222 dose. The CDR3: CASSTSRPPGGITGELFF. The CDR3 DNA reads as TGTGCCAGCAGCACCTCTAGACCCCCAGGGGGCATCACCGGGGAGCTGTTTTTT.